These T cell receptor beta chains were read from a single sample in a study of T cell repertoires in cytomegalovirus infection. Their antigens remain unidentified. TCRdb itself ran the reads through MiXCR, one entry per CDR3 protein. Of approximately 120,000 distinct CDR3 sequences listed, 25% to 35% were seen once; the top ten hold about 53%. The sample here was CD8+ T cells from cultured PBMCs, taken from culture after CMV antigen stimulation. These TCRs come from a human donor in good health (CMV status not recorded). Some clones in this sample may be carry-over from other donors' samples. The CDR3 runs from the conserved cysteine through the conserved F or W. A D gene is named only where the DNA matches it firmly. Clone size, where shown, is once, few, many, or a class for clones that have expanded.

length: 15; J: TRBJ2-1; size: few; V: TRBV19; D: NA; CDR3: CASSPPHISYNEQFF; DNA: TGTGCCAGTAGTCCCCCTCACATCTCCTACAATGAGCAGTTCTTC
length: 14; J: TRBJ1-1; size: few; V: TRBV7-9; D: NA; CDR3: CASRTADMNTEAFF; DNA: TGTGCCAGCAGGACGGCGGACATGAACACTGAAGCTTTCTTT
length: 14; J: TRBJ1-5; size: NA; V: TRBV7-9; D: NA; CDR3: CASSSDGSNQPQHF; DNA: TGTGCCAGCAGCTCAGACGGTAGCAATCAGCCCCAGCATTTT
length: 14; J: TRBJ1-2; size: few; V: TRBV11-1; D: NA; CDR3: CASSFNRTNYGYTF; DNA: TGTGCCAGCAGCTTCAACAGAACTAACTATGGCTACACCTTC
length: 16; J: TRBJ2-5; size: few; V: TRBV18; D: TRBD1; CDR3: CASSLRDREAQETQYF; DNA: TGTGCCAGCTCACTCCGGGACAGGGAAGCCCAAGAGACCCAGTACTTC
length: 15; J: TRBJ2-1; size: NA; V: TRBV2; D: NA; CDR3: CASSEGSSRDNEQFF; DNA: TGTGCCAGCAGTGAAGGGTCTAGCAGGGACAATGAGCAGTTCTTC
length: 16; J: TRBJ2-1; size: NA; V: TRBV11-2; D: NA; CDR3: CASSLDEGLPYNEQFF; DNA: TGTGCCAGCAGCTTAGATGAGGGGCTGCCCTACAATGAGCAGTTCTTC
length: 13; J: TRBJ2-5; size: few; V: TRBV11-2; D: NA; CDR3: CASRHSGGQEWNF; DNA: TGTGCCAGCAGGCATTCGGGGGGCCAGGAGTGGAACTTC
length: 15; J: TRBJ2-5; size: NA; V: TRBV12-3/TRBV12-4; D: TRBD2; CDR3: CASSLGGGYQETQYF; DNA: TGTGCCAGCAGTTTGGGCGGGGGTTACCAAGAGACCCAGTACTTC
length: 14; J: TRBJ1-5; size: few; V: TRBV6-2/TRBV6-3; D: NA; CDR3: CASSYHGDDQPQHF; DNA: TGTGCCAGCAGTTACCACGGGGACGATCAGCCCCAGCATTTT
length: 14; J: TRBJ2-7; size: few; V: TRBV19; D: NA; CDR3: CASSASRGGYEQYF; DNA: TGTGCCAGTAGTGCCTCGAGGGGAGGCTACGAGCAGTACTTC
length: 14; J: TRBJ1-1; size: few; V: TRBV6-2/TRBV6-3; D: NA; CDR3: CASSYTLPSTEAFF; DNA: TGTGCCAGCAGTTACACGCTCCCGTCCACTGAAGCTTTCTTT
length: 20; J: TRBJ2-6; size: many; V: TRBV7-9; D: NA; CDR3: CASSLADGQGTFSGANVLTF; DNA: TGTGCCAGCAGCTTAGCGGATGGACAAGGGACCTTCTCTGGGGCCAACGTCCTGACTTTC
length: 15; J: TRBJ1-5; size: many; V: TRBV7-8; D: TRBD1; CDR3: CASSFEDRASQPQHF; DNA: TGTGCCAGCAGCTTTGAGGACAGGGCCTCCCAGCCCCAGCATTTT
length: 15; J: TRBJ1-2; size: once; V: TRBV4-1; D: NA; CDR3: CASSQDLQERRGYTF; DNA: TGCGCCAGCAGCCAAGATTTACAGGAACGGCGAGGCTACACCTTC
length: 13; J: TRBJ1-5; size: NA; V: TRBV7-6; D: TRBD1; CDR3: CASSLQGGQPQHF; DNA: TGTGCCAGCAGCCTACAGGGGGGTCAGCCCCAGCATTTT
length: 15; J: TRBJ1-5; size: few; V: TRBV6-2/TRBV6-3; D: NA; CDR3: CATTISAGYDQPQHF; DNA: TGTGCCACCACAATCTCTGCGGGGTACGATCAGCCCCAGCATTTT
length: 14; J: TRBJ1-6; size: few; V: TRBV28; D: TRBD1; CDR3: CASVRGTGYSPLHF; DNA: TGTGCCAGCGTCAGAGGGACAGGGTATTCACCCCTCCACTTT
length: 17; J: TRBJ1-5; size: NA; V: TRBV28; D: NA; CDR3: CAGITKQGLVSNQPQHF; DNA: TGTGCCGGGATAACGAAGCAGGGTCTTGTGAGCAATCAGCCCCAGCATTTT
length: 15; J: TRBJ1-4; size: many; V: TRBV6-1; D: TRBD1; CDR3: CASTGGGTGGEKLFF; DNA: TGTGCCAGCACTGGGGGGGGGACAGGGGGTGAAAAACTGTTTTTT
length: 16; J: TRBJ2-1; size: NA; V: TRBV11-3; D: TRBD2; CDR3: CASSLGDSGGANEQFF; DNA: TGTGCCAGCAGCTTAGGAGATAGCGGGGGGGCTAATGAGCAGTTCTTC
length: 15; J: TRBJ2-2; size: NA; V: TRBV6-5; D: NA; CDR3: CASSYWRGDTGELFF; DNA: TGTGCCAGCAGTTATTGGAGGGGGGACACCGGGGAGCTGTTTTTT
length: 19; J: TRBJ2-6; size: NA; V: TRBV5-1; D: NA; CDR3: CASSLGLGSSSSGANVLTF; DNA: TGCGCCAGCAGCTTGGGGCTGGGGTCGTCTTCCTCTGGGGCCAACGTCCTGACTTTC
length: 15; J: TRBJ1-5; size: many; V: TRBV20-1; D: NA; CDR3: CSARLAGGSNQPQHF; DNA: TGCAGTGCTAGACTCGCGGGGGGTAGCAATCAGCCCCAGCATTTT
length: 15; J: TRBJ1-1; size: NA; V: TRBV12-3/TRBV12-4; D: NA; CDR3: CASNKGRLEYAEAFF; DNA: TGTGCCAGCAATAAAGGCCGATTAGAGTACGCTGAAGCTTTCTTT
length: 17; J: TRBJ1-5; size: NA; V: TRBV20-1; D: NA; CDR3: CSALGGGGTKNNQPQHF; DNA: TGCAGTGCTCTCGGGGGCGGGGGAACTAAAAACAATCAGCCCCAGCATTTT
length: 14; J: TRBJ1-2; size: NA; V: TRBV6-6; D: NA; CDR3: CASSSGGYPSGYTF; DNA: TGTGCCAGCAGTTCTGGGGGGTACCCCTCTGGCTACACCTTC
length: 15; J: TRBJ1-4; size: NA; V: TRBV27; D: NA; CDR3: CASSFDQSTNEKLFF; DNA: TGTGCCAGCAGTTTTGACCAATCAACTAATGAAAAACTGTTTTTT
length: 15; J: TRBJ2-1; size: NA; V: TRBV7-1; D: NA; CDR3: CASSPRANYWGEQFF; DNA: TGTGCCAGCAGCCCCCGGGCAAACTACTGGGGTGAGCAGTTCTTC